This T cell receptor beta chain emerged from a study of control samples from healthy donors and cancer patients. Profiled with immunoSEQ multiplex PCR; TCRdb holds only in-frame clones, not every one. Among around 190,000 clones listed, approximately 94% were seen once. Germline loops: CDR1 SGHTA, CDR2 FQGNSA. V lost 5 bases and J lost 12; bases outside the gene matches: 5. The CDR3 extends over 14 amino acids. Sequenced input: blood. This chain joins TRBV7-2 and TRBJ2-3; 16 positions agree with TRBD2. The source is a man aged 25 to 40 in good health. The CDR3 sequence is CASSQGLAGGPQYF. CDR3 sequence (DNA): TGTGCCAGCAGCCAGGGACTAGCGGGGGGGCCCCAGTATTTT.